A selection of T cell receptor beta chains follows, all from one sample in a study of cytomegalovirus exposure and HLA in healthy donors. The data were produced by immunoSEQ multiplex PCR, yet TCRdb's version contains in-frame clones alone and is incomplete. The sample holds 150,000 to 200,000 clones, approximately 80% seen once. The source material was PBMCs. The receptors originated from a young man in good health and CMV-seropositive. Each CDR3 is given with its conserved first and last residue. The D gene is left open where the match is weak. Expanded clones are given a class, and other clones once, few, many or no size at all.

clone size	V gene	D gene	J gene	CDR3 protein	CDR3 DNA
.	TRBV4-2	.	TRBJ1-1	CASSQDTASGNTEAFF	TGTGCCAGCAGCCAAGACACCGCGTCTGGGAACACTGAAGCTTTCTTT
few	TRBV11-2	.	TRBJ2-3	CASSLAGADTQYF	TGTGCCAGCAGCTTAGCGGGAGCGGATACGCAGTATTTT
.	TRBV5-8	TRBD2	TRBJ2-7	CASSQLTGLAGQYF	TGTGCCAGCAGCCAGTTGACGGGACTAGCCGGGCAGTACTTC
.	TRBV27	.	TRBJ2-2	CASSFKGASTGELFF	TGTGCCAGCAGTTTTAAAGGAGCGAGCACCGGGGAGCTGTTTTTT
few	TRBV5-6	.	TRBJ2-3	CASSPRTFSARTQYF	TGTGCCAGCAGCCCACGGACTTTTTCTGCACGAACGCAGTATTTT
.	TRBV19	.	TRBJ1-2	CASMLVGTRYGYTF	TGTGCCAGTATGTTGGTGGGGACACGCTATGGCTACACCTTC
.	TRBV4-1	.	TRBJ1-1	CASSHPTGNTEAFF	TGCGCCAGCAGCCACCCGACAGGGAACACTGAAGCTTTCTTT
.	TRBV5-1	TRBD2	TRBJ2-3	CASSLGLAGVSIMDTQYF	TGCGCCAGCAGCTTGGGACTAGCGGGAGTCTCCATTATGGATACGCAGTATTTT
.	TRBV5-4	.	TRBJ1-4	CASSAGSNEKLFF	TGTGCCAGCAGTGCCGGGAGCAATGAAAAACTGTTTTTT
.	TRBV9	TRBD2	TRBJ2-3	CASSTTGLAGVRTDTQYF	TGTGCCAGCAGCACAACGGGACTAGCGGGAGTTAGGACAGATACGCAGTATTTT
.	TRBV27	.	TRBJ1-5	CASSFERGSQPQHF	TGTGCCAGCAGTTTTGAACGGGGGTCTCAGCCCCAGCATTTT
.	TRBV30	TRBD1	TRBJ1-5	CAWSVGGTGIQPQHF	TGTGCCTGGAGTGTAGGGGGGACAGGGATTCAGCCCCAGCATTTT
.	TRBV2	.	TRBJ2-5	CASSEVSETQYF	TGTGCCAGCAGTGAAGTGTCGGAGACCCAGTACTTC
.	TRBV25-1	TRBD1	TRBJ1-1	CASSATGGGNTEAFF	TGTGCCAGCAGTGCCACAGGGGGGGGGAACACTGAAGCTTTCTTT
.	TRBV7-6	.	TRBJ2-7	CASSPGTLEQYF	TGTGCCAGCAGCCCAGGGACTCTGGAGCAGTACTTC
.	TRBV4-1	.	TRBJ2-1	CASSQGASVGQFF	TGCGCCAGCAGCCAAGGGGCCTCGGTTGGGCAGTTCTTC
.	TRBV5-1	TRBD1	TRBJ1-2	CASSLTTTGVDGYTF	TGCGCCAGCAGCTTGACCACGACAGGGGTTGATGGCTACACCTTC
.	TRBV28	.	TRBJ1-2	CASSLSGGASYGYTF	TGTGCCAGCAGTTTGTCCGGAGGGGCGTCGTATGGCTACACCTTC
.	TRBV9	.	TRBJ2-2	CASGRTGNTGELFF	TGTGCCAGCGGGAGGACTGGGAACACCGGGGAGCTGTTTTTT
.	TRBV29-1	.	TRBJ2-2	CSVRECTGELFF	TGCAGCGTTCGAGAGTGCACCGGGGAGCTGTTTTTT
few	TRBV7-2	TRBD2	TRBJ2-3	CASSPTSGRVSDTQYF	TGTGCCAGCAGCCCCACTAGCGGGAGAGTGTCGGATACGCAGTATTTT
few	TRBV19	.	TRBJ2-3	CASSMSNPDTQYF	TGTGCCAGTAGTATGTCTAACCCAGATACGCAGTATTTT
once	TRBV19	TRBD2	TRBJ2-7	CASSLDTSGSYEQYF	TGTGCCAGTAGCTTGGATACTAGCGGTTCCTACGAGCAGTACTTC
.	TRBV9	TRBD1	TRBJ2-1	CASSGETGWGNEQFF	TGTGCCAGCAGCGGTGAGACAGGGTGGGGCAATGAGCAGTTCTTC
.	TRBV19	TRBD2	TRBJ2-1	CASSLSSGLAGWEGKQFF	TGTGCCAGTAGTTTAAGTTCGGGACTAGCGGGATGGGAAGGGAAGCAGTTCTTC
.	TRBV7-2	.	TRBJ1-5	CASSLDGGRNQPQHF	TGTGCCAGCAGCTTAGACGGAGGCCGTAATCAGCCCCAGCATTTT
.	TRBV6-5	.	TRBJ2-1	CASSSAVTGDEQFF	TGTGCCAGCAGTTCAGCGGTAACGGGGGATGAGCAGTTCTTC
.	TRBV7-8	TRBD1	TRBJ2-2	CASSLGGGRSGELFF	TGTGCCAGCAGCTTAGGAGGGGGCAGGTCCGGGGAGCTGTTTTTT
.	TRBV28	TRBD2	TRBJ2-7	CASSSPTSGRINEQYF	TGTGCCAGCAGCTCCCCAACTAGCGGGAGAATCAACGAGCAGTACTTC
.	TRBV27	TRBD2	TRBJ2-7	CASSYASGYEQYF	TGTGCCAGCAGTTATGCTAGCGGCTACGAGCAGTACTTC
.	TRBV5-1	.	TRBJ2-4	CASSSEGGNGNIQYF	TGCGCCAGCAGCTCTGAGGGGGGGAATGGGAACATTCAGTACTTC
.	TRBV28	.	TRBJ1-5	CASSLQGVGNQPQHF	TGTGCCAGCAGTTTACAGGGTGTGGGCAATCAGCCCCAGCATTTT
.	TRBV11-2	.	TRBJ2-7	CASSPVGGKTNYEQYF	TGTGCCAGCAGCCCCGTTGGGGGGAAGACTAACTACGAGCAGTACTTC
.	TRBV27	.	TRBJ1-1	CASSVGVSDLTNTEAFF	TGTGCCAGCAGTGTGGGCGTATCCGACCTAACGAACACTGAAGCTTTCTTT
few	TRBV2	.	TRBJ1-2	CASNNRAEDYGYTF	TGTGCCAGCAACAACAGGGCGGAGGACTATGGCTACACCTTC
.	TRBV25-1	.	TRBJ2-6	CASISSGANVLTF	TGTGCCAGCATTAGCTCTGGGGCCAACGTCCTGACTTTC
.	TRBV7-6	.	TRBJ2-7	CASSSSQASYEQYF	TGTGCCAGCAGCTCTTCACAGGCCTCCTACGAGCAGTACTTC
few	TRBV4-3	.	TRBJ1-2	CASSPAGINYGYTF	TGCGCCAGCAGCCCTGCGGGGATTAACTATGGCTACACCTTC
.	TRBV5-4	TRBD1	TRBJ1-4	CASSTYRTGASEKLFF	TGTGCCAGCAGCACCTATAGGACAGGGGCCTCTGAAAAACTGTTTTTT
.	TRBV6-1	TRBD1	TRBJ2-1	CASSRGTGSEQFF	TGTGCCAGCAGTAGAGGGACAGGGTCTGAGCAGTTCTTC
.	TRBV19	TRBD1	TRBJ1-5	CASTIGQGAPPQPQHF	TGTGCCAGTACGATAGGGCAGGGGGCGCCCCCTCAGCCCCAGCATTTT